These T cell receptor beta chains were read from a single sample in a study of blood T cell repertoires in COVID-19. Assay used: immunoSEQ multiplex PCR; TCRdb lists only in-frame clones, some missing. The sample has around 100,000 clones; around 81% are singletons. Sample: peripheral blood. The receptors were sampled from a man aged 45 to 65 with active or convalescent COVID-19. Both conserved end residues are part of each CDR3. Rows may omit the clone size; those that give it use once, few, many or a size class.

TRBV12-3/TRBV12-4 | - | CASSRGSYEQYF
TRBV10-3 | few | CAISVQGAFVSYTF
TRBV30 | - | CAWGDQQQSVTDTQYF
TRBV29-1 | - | CSVEEGGETQYF
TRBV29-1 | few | CSVEYSHTEAFF
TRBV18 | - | CASSPPGTGNQPQHF
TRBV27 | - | CASSRDRGGEKLFF
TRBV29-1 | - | CSVETGVNQPQHF
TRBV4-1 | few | CASDPGGHGTGELFF
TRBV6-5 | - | CAIVPQGVNSPLHF
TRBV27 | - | CASSPGTSGTYEQYF
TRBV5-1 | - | CASSLGDRVEETQYF
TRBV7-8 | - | CASSLGTAGQPQHF
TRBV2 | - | CASSEDATGYNEQFF
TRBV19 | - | CASSRTGSGNTIYF
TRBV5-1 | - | CASSGWDRVNTEAFF
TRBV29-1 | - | CSVYYSGNTEAFF
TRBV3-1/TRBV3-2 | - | CASSPLAGGPAGELFF
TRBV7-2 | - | CASSLYGQGDQPQHF
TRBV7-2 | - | CASSFRGRYGYTF
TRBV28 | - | CASSLIFPGQGIDEQFF
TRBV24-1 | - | CATSDTRYTGELFF
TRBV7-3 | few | CASSPGQDQPQHF
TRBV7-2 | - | CASSLRLAGASTQYF
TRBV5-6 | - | CASSLAGAGRETQYF
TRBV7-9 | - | CASSWDSHSGNTIYF
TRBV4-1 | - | CASSQDEWTGANTEAFF
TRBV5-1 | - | CASSLAGGSADTQYF
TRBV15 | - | CATSRVAGINQPQHF
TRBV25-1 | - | CASSSFRRRSSNEKLFF
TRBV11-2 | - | CASSLSGLAVYNEQFF
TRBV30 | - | CAWTGDPKTQYF
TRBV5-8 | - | CASSLSGGAQETQYF
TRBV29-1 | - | CSVDPGGTNEKLFF
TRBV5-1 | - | CASSPLAGGLSYEQYF
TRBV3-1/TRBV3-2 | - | CASSSPWPYNEQFF
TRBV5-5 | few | CASRQALQGADTQYF